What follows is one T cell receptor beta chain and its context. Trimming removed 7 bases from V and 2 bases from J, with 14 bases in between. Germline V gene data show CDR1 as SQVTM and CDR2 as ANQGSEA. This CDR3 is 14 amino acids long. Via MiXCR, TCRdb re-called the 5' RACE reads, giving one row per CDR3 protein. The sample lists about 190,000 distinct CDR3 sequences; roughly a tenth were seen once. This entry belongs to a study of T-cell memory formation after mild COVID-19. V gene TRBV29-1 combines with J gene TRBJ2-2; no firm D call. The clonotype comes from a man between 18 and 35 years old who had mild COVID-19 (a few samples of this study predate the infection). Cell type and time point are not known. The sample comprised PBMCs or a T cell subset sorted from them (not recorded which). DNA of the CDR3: TGCAGCGCTAGGAAGGTACCAAACACCGGGGAGCTGTTTTTT. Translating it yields CSARKVPNTGELFF.